Each of the 30 T cell receptor beta chains below was sequenced from the same sample in a study of blood T cell repertoires in COVID-19 (dated by TCRdb to 2020 to 2021). Library preparation was by the immunoSEQ multiplex PCR assay. Here the immuneACCESS table is served through TCRdb, limited to in-frame sequences with V and J called. Missing clones are a known gap in these copies; in checked studies unresolved V genes cover under half, and the rest lacks a known reason. The sample data list hundreds of thousands of clones, and approximately 85% of these were observed just once. The ten largest make up 4.5% to 5.5% of the sample. Sequencing was performed on peripheral blood. All receptors come from a man aged 45 to 65 with active or convalescent COVID-19.

This rearrangement joins TRBV6-5 to TRBJ2-1, with 10 bases that match TRBD2. J was trimmed by 4 bases and V by 2 bases; bases with no gene match: 5. Germline loops: CDR1 MNHEY, CDR2 SVGAGI. This CDR3 has 16 residues. The CDR3 region has the DNA TGTGCCAGCAGTTACCGACTAGCGGGCAAATACAATGAGCAGTTCTTC. Translation gives CASSYRLAGKYNEQFF.

J is TRBJ2-7 and V is TRBV9, with 8 bases aligning to TRBD2. Germline V gene data show CDR1 as SGDLS and CDR2 as YYNGEE. V was clipped by 0 bases and J by 4 bases; unmatched bases: 9. The CDR3 has 16 amino acids. The CDR3 sequence: CASSVASGSPAYEQYF. In nucleotides, the CDR3 is TGTGCCAGCAGCGTAGCCAGCGGGAGTCCCGCGTACGAGCAGTACTTC.

The J gene is TRBJ1-5, the V gene TRBV28; D possibly corresponds to TRBD1 (5 bases). This CDR3 is built from 16 residues. The germline V gene has CDR1 MDHEN and CDR2 SYDVKM. V lost 7 bases and J 0 bases, leaving 16 bases between the germline ends. DNA of the CDR3: TGTGCCAGCAAGGCGGGGACGGGCTTTAGCAATCAGCCCCAGCATTTT. Residues: CASKAGTGFSNQPQHF.

The CDR3 DNA reads TGCGCCAGCGGGCTCCAAGAGACCCAGTACTTC. Amino acid sequence: CASGLQETQYF. V is TRBV5-1 and J is TRBJ2-5; D is uncertain. This CDR3 is 11 amino acids long. Germline assignment: CDR1 SGHRS and CDR2 YFSETQ. Trimming stripped 7 bases from V and 1 base from J, with 5 bases between. The whole variable domain, filled in from reference TRBV5-1 and TRBJ2-5, reads KAGVTQTPRYLIKTRGQQVTLSCSPISGHRSVSWYQQTPGQGLQFLFEYFSETQRNKGNFPGRFSGRQFSNSRSEMNVSTLELGDSALYLCASGLQETQYFGPGTRLLVL.

CDR3 coding DNA: TGTGCCAGCAGTGCAAACAGGGGCGGTTGGAATCAGCCCCAGCATTTT. Translating it yields CASSANRGGWNQPQHF. The chain recombines TRBV6-6 with TRBJ1-5, with 7 positions matching TRBD1. CDR3 size: 16 residues. The ends lost 5 bases at V and 4 bases at J; junction bases unmatched: 11. Germline V gene data show CDR1 as MNHNY and CDR2 as SVGAGI (reference sequence).

This clone has only one observation. The chain combines TRBV11-2 with TRBJ1-5, with D uncertain. The CDR3 length is 13 residues. The ends were cut back, 1 base at V and 5 bases at J, with 6 bases in the middle. Germline CDR1 is SGHAT and CDR2 is FQNNGV. CDR3 loop: CASSLGRYQPQHF. The CDR3 DNA sequence: TGTGCCAGCAGCTTAGGTCGGTATCAGCCCCAGCATTTT.

This chain connects TRBV2 to TRBJ2-5; 10 bases agree with TRBD1. CDR3 length: 14 residues. V gave up 6 bases and J gave up 6 bases; unmatched junction bases: 7. Germline values: CDR1 SNHLY, CDR2 FYNNEI. The CDR3: CASRTGTGEKTQYF. The CDR3 nucleotides read TGTGCCAGCAGAACCGGGACAGGGGAGAAGACCCAGTACTTC.

The gene calls are TRBV19 and TRBJ2-5; 14 nucleotides line up with TRBD2. This CDR3 is built from 14 residues. V shed 11 bases, J shed 5 bases, and the junction held 7 bases outside the gene matches. Looked up from germline, CDR1 is LNHDA and CDR2 is SQIVND (reference sequence). In DNA, the CDR3 is TGTGCCTCGGGACTAGCGGGAGTGGGTGAGACCCAGTACTTC. Its translation: CASGLAGVGETQYF.

The chain links TRBV6-1 to TRBJ2-1; 15 positions match TRBD2. The CDR3 runs to 16 residues. V trimming: 4 bases; J trimming: 3 bases; junction bases outside the gene matches: 1. Germline lookup yields CDR1 MNHNS and CDR2 SASEGT. CDR3 in DNA: TGTGCCAGCAGTGCGGGACTAGCGGGAGGCTACAATGAGCAGTTCTTC. It encodes CASSAGLAGGYNEQFF.

The rearrangement uses TRBV11-2 and TRBJ2-5; TRBD1 aligns across 8 bases. V trimming: 4 bases; J trimming: 4 bases; junction bases outside the gene matches: 8. CDR3 length equals 15 residues. Germline V CDR1 and CDR2: SGHAT, FQNNGV. The DNA of the CDR3 is TGTGCCAGCAGCTCCTTTCCAGGGGGCGCAGAGACCCAGTACTTC. Protein: CASSSFPGGAETQYF.

The chain links TRBV19 to TRBJ2-1; TRBD2 might be the D (6 bases). Trimming cost V 6 bases and J 5 bases, with 17 bases left between them. Germline V gene lookup returns CDR1 LNHDA and CDR2 SQIVND (reference sequence). CDR3 length: 15 amino acids. CDR3: CASRGGILGHNEQFF. DNA for the CDR3: TGTGCCAGTAGGGGCGGGATTTTGGGTCACAATGAGCAGTTCTTC.

This chain uses TRBV7-2 with TRBJ1-2, with 8 bases lining up with TRBD1. The V and J ends lost 1 base and 6 bases, in that order; junction bases with no gene match: 10. CDR1 is SGHTA and CDR2 is FQGNSA in the germline V gene. The CDR3 is 16 amino acids. The CDR3 loop is CASSLEPGQGPNGYTF. For the CDR3, the DNA is TGTGCCAGCAGCTTAGAACCCGGACAGGGACCCAATGGCTACACCTTC.

V usage is TRBV11-1 and J usage is TRBJ2-3; possible D gene TRBD2, 6 bases. V was pared by 5 bases and J by 2 bases, with 11 bases between. CDR3 size: 14 residues. Germline V CDR1 and CDR2: SGHAT, FQDESV (reference sequence). Here the CDR3 DNA reads TGTGCCAGCAGCCGCCGGAGGGACACAGATACGCAGTATTTT. Translating gives CASSRRRDTDTQYF.

This clone was counted a few times. The chain recombines TRBV21-1 with TRBJ2-7; the table's D gene call, TRBD2, was not cross checked with the DNA. TRBV21-1 is marked as a pseudogene. The CDR3 has 14 amino acids. The CDR3 region is CASTLGGGYYEQYF. DNA of the CDR3: TGTGCCAGCACCCTGGGGGGGGGTTACTACGAGCAGTACTTC.

This rearrangement joins TRBV9 to TRBJ2-2, with TRBD2 matching over 12 bases. This CDR3 is built from 16 residues. V trimming: 2 bases; J trimming: 3 bases; junction bases outside the gene matches: 2. CDR1 is SGDLS and CDR2 is YYNGEE in the germline V gene. In nucleotides, the CDR3 is TGTGCCAGCAGCGTGGGGACTAGCGGGCACACCGGGGAGCTGTTTTTT. Translation: CASSVGTSGHTGELFF. Full variable domain (remainder filled in from reference TRBV9 and TRBJ2-2): DSGVTQTPKHLITATGQRVTLRCSPRSGDLSVYWYQQSLDQGLQFLIQYYNGEERAKGNILERFSAQQFPDLHSELNLSSLELGDSALYFCASSVGTSGHTGELFFGEGSRLTVL.

The chain couples TRBV19 to TRBJ1-2; weak D call: TRBD1 (5 bases). CDR3 length: 14 amino acids. The germline gives CDR1 LNHDA, CDR2 SQIVND (reference sequence). V gave up 5 bases and J gave up 8 bases, with 18 bases separating them. Here the CDR3 DNA reads TGTGCCAGTAGTCTTCAGGGTGAAGTGGAGGGCTACACCTTC. Residues: CASSLQGEVEGYTF. The entire variable domain, with the rest obtained from reference TRBV19 and TRBJ1-2, is as follows: DGGITQSPKYLFRKEGQNVTLSCEQNLNHDAMYWYRQDPGQGLRLIYYSQIVNDFQKGDIAEGYSVSREKKESFPLTVTSAQKNPTAFYLCASSLQGEVEGYTFGSGTRLTVV.

V and J are TRBV7-8 and TRBJ1-1; D is uncertain. CDR3 length: 14 amino acids. Germline-derived CDR1 and CDR2 are SGHVS and FQNEAQ. V shed 4 bases and J shed 0 bases, with 9 bases lying between them. The CDR3 sequence: CASSSSVMNTEAFF. CDR3 sequence (DNA): TGTGCCAGCAGCTCCTCGGTCATGAACACTGAAGCTTTCTTT. The variable domain in full, with the rest retrieved from reference TRBV7-8 and TRBJ1-1, is GAGVSQSPRYKVAKRGQDVALRCDPISGHVSLFWYQQALGQGPEFLTYFQNEAQLDKSGLPSDRFFAERPEGSVSTLKIQRTQQEDSAVYLCASSSSVMNTEAFFGQGTRLTVV.

V is TRBV7-6 and J is TRBJ1-2; TRBD1 agrees at 9 bases. This CDR3 region has 15 residues. The V and J ends lost 2 bases and 3 bases, in that order; junction bases with no gene match: 4. The germline CDR1 and CDR2 sequences are SGHVS and FNYEAQ. The CDR3 coding sequence is TGTGCCAGCAGCTTACGACAGGGGGGATACTATGGCTACACCTTC. It is translated as CASSLRQGGYYGYTF.

The genes are TRBV30 and TRBJ1-5; D is uncertain. CDR1 and CDR2 (germline): GTSNPN, SVGIG (reference sequence). V dropped 0 bases and J dropped 2 bases, with 11 bases sitting between them. The CDR3 spans 15 residues. The CDR3 coding sequence is TGTGCCTGGAGTGTACTAGGGCGCCGCAATCAGCCCCAGCATTTT. The encoded protein is CAWSVLGRRNQPQHF.

The chain has TRBV19 and TRBJ2-1; 8 nucleotides line up with TRBD2. CDR1 LNHDA and CDR2 SQIVND come from the germline V gene (reference sequence). Losses at the gene ends were 5 bases for V and 4 bases for J; bases not matched to a gene: 7. There are 15 residues in the CDR3. CDR3 nucleotide sequence: TGTGCCAGTAGTGGTTTGAGCGGGAGTTACAATGAGCAGTTCTTC. This codes for CASSGLSGSYNEQFF.

The genes are TRBV28 and TRBJ2-7; D is perhaps TRBD1 (6 bases). Per germline, CDR1 MDHEN and CDR2 SYDVKM. The CDR3 loop spans 13 amino acids. Trimming stripped 10 bases from V and 3 bases from J, with 16 bases between. As DNA, the CDR3 is TGTGCCACCAATCCAGGGGTCCGCTACGAGCAGTACTTC. Amino acids: CATNPGVRYEQYF.

The chain uses TRBV11-2 and TRBJ1-1; D is undetermined. CDR1 is SGHAT, CDR2 FQNNGV, per germline. V lost 0 bases and J lost 2, with 10 bases in between. CDR3 length: 15 amino acids. The CDR3 DNA reads TGTGCCAGCAGCTTAGACAGGTTACTCAACACTGAAGCTTTCTTT. It specifies CASSLDRLLNTEAFF.

The chain is built from TRBV5-1 and TRBJ2-6; a weak D match, TRBD2 (6 bases). Between the trimmed V and J ends, which lost 7 bases and 2 bases, there was a span of 10 bases. Germline lookup yields CDR1 SGHRS and CDR2 YFSETQ. The length of the CDR3 is 14 residues. CDR3 residues: CASLAGPGANVLTF. In nucleotides, the CDR3 is TGCGCCAGCCTCGCGGGGCCTGGGGCCAACGTCCTGACTTTC. The whole variable domain, remainder taken from reference TRBV5-1 and TRBJ2-6, is KAGVTQTPRYLIKTRGQQVTLSCSPISGHRSVSWYQQTPGQGLQFLFEYFSETQRNKGNFPGRFSGRQFSNSRSEMNVSTLELGDSALYLCASLAGPGANVLTFGAGSRLTVL.

The chain links TRBV28 to TRBJ2-7; possibly TRBD2 for D (5 bases). CDR3 size: 14 residues. Germline V gene data show CDR1 as MDHEN and CDR2 as SYDVKM. V lost 7 bases to trimming and J lost 9 bases, with 22 bases between them. Here the CDR3 DNA reads TGTGCCAGCACCGGAGGTAATAGCCTCATCGGGCAGTACTTC. Protein sequence: CASTGGNSLIGQYF.

This clone was seen once. The J gene is TRBJ2-2, the V gene TRBV9; the D is unclear. The V and J ends lost 1 base and 6 bases respectively, with 16 bases between them. CDR1 is SGDLS and CDR2 is YYNGEE in the germline V gene. The CDR3 is 16 residues long. The CDR3 sequence is CASSVLASPGSGELFF. The CDR3 DNA reads TGTGCCAGCAGCGTATTGGCCTCCCCCGGGTCCGGGGAGCTGTTTTTT.

The chain couples TRBV12-3 or TRBV12-4 to TRBJ2-5; D unresolved. The ends were cut back, 2 bases at V and 7 bases at J, with 11 bases in the middle. The CDR3 runs to 13 residues. This chain's CDR3 is CASSLNPSGTQYF. DNA of the CDR3: TGTGCCAGCAGTTTAAACCCTTCAGGGACCCAGTACTTC.

The CDR3 spells CASSERDEAFF. The CDR3 nucleotides are TGTGCCAGCAGTGAGCGGGATGAAGCTTTCTTT. The chain recombines TRBV25-1 with TRBJ1-1; no reliable D call. Germline values: CDR1 MGHDK, CDR2 SYGVNS. Trimming left V 3 bases short and J 7 bases short, with 6 bases between. This CDR3 is 11 amino acids long.

This clone was recorded once. In DNA form, the CDR3 reads TGTGCCAGCAGCTTAGACGGGTTCTCTGGGGCCAACGTCCTGACTTTC. Protein sequence: CASSLDGFSGANVLTF. The V and J genes are TRBV7-9 and TRBJ2-6; D remains unclear. Trimming removed 1 base at V and 0 bases at J, with 7 bases between. The germline gives CDR1 SEHNR, CDR2 FQNEAQ (reference sequence). CDR3 length: 16 amino acids. The full variable domain, in which reference TRBV7-9 and TRBJ2-6 provide the parts outside the CDR3, is DTGVSQNPRHKITKRGQNVTFRCDPISEHNRLYWYRQTLGQGPEFLTYFQNEAQLEKSRLLSDRFSAERPKGSFSTLEIQRTEQGDSAMYLCASSLDGFSGANVLTFGAGSRLTVL.

This sequence joins TRBV28 and TRBJ2-7, with 8 nucleotides matching TRBD2. Germline CDR1 and CDR2: MDHEN and SYDVKM. Trimming removed 6 bases from V and 5 bases from J; junction bases left unmatched: 9. The CDR3 runs 14 residues. The CDR3 loop is CASSPGGGVHEQYF. The CDR3 nucleotides are TGTGCCAGCAGCCCCGGGGGGGGTGTACACGAGCAGTACTTC.

CDR3 loop: CASSLGGVAGTQYF. In DNA, the CDR3 is TGTGCCAGCAGCTTAGGCGGGGTTGCAGGTACGCAGTATTTT. This chain connects TRBV7-3 to TRBJ2-3; tentative D call: TRBD2 (6 bases). The germline V and J ends were trimmed by 2 bases and 8 bases, with 14 bases remaining between them. The CDR3 runs to 14 residues. Germline loops: CDR1 SGHTA, CDR2 FQGTGA. The full variable domain, in which reference TRBV7-3 and TRBJ2-3 provide the parts outside the CDR3, is GAGVSQTPSNKVTEKGKYVELRCDPISGHTALYWYRQSLGQGPEFLIYFQGTGAADDSGLPNDRFFAVRPEGSVSTLKIQRTERGDSAVYLCASSLGGVAGTQYFGPGTRLTVL.